This TCR beta chain emerged from a study of blood T cell repertoires in COVID-19. Study as a whole: COVID-19 samples from acute and convalescent phases originated in the United States, Italy and Spain.

Enrollees, about 18 to 89 years old, lived in fewer than 25 US areas. Trimming shortened V by 4 bases and J by 7 bases, and 7 bases separated the two germline ends. CDR3 size: 12 residues. The V gene's germline CDR1 is SSHAT and CDR2 FNYEAQ (reference sequence). Sequencing used immunoSEQ multiplex PCR; TCRdb keeps in-frame clones, though not all of them. This table holds about 400,000 clones, 70% to 90% found once. This TCR was sampled from a woman aged 18-30 years with acute COVID-19. The sequenced material came from PBMCs or T cells enriched from blood (not recorded which). The chain employs TRBV7-7 and TRBJ1-4; no clear D gene. The CDR3 nucleotides read TGTGCCAGCAGCTCGCTATTTGAAAAACTGTTTTTT. Its protein product is CASSSLFEKLFF.